The 31 T cell receptor beta chains listed next were all sequenced from one sample in a study of T-cell memory formation after mild COVID-19. TCRdb re-called the 5' RACE reads with MiXCR, one entry per CDR3 protein. The table has approximately 150,000 distinct CDR3 sequences, about 14% seen once. Sequencing was carried out using PBMCs or a T cell subset sorted from them (not recorded which). Source of these receptors: an adult woman who had mild COVID-19 (a few samples of this study predate the infection). Cell type and time point are not known.

As for this clonotype: A junction end diverges from the germline sequence, so it may reflect a read error. The chain has TRBV6-5 and TRBJ2-7; weak D call: TRBD2 (7 bases). The CDR3 is made up of 13 amino acids. Germline V lookup: CDR1 MNHEY, CDR2 SVGAGI. CDR3 in amino acids: CASEGEGSYEEYF. CDR3 nucleotides: TGTGCCAGCGAGGGGGAGGGCTCCTACGAGGAGTACTTC.

The chain has TRBV7-2 and TRBJ2-1, with TRBD2 identical over 9 bases. The CDR3 runs 20 residues. J lost 5 bases, V lost 2 bases, and 19 bases had no gene match. CDR1 and CDR2 from the germline V gene are SGHTA and FQGNSA. CDR3 amino acids: CASSLYSRSVGGRANNEQFF. The DNA for the CDR3 is TGTGCCAGCAGCTTATACTCTAGGTCGGTTGGCGGGAGGGCCAACAATGAGCAGTTCTTC.

This clonotype has just a few counts. V gene TRBV7-2 combines with J gene TRBJ2-5, with 10 bases identical to TRBD2. V lost 4 bases and J lost 0; bases outside the gene matches: 5. CDR3 length: 16 amino acids. The germline CDR1 and CDR2 sequences are SGHTA and FQGNSA. The CDR3, as DNA: TGTGCCAGCAGCTCAGTTGGACTAGCGGACCAAGAGACCCAGTACTTC. Translating it yields CASSSVGLADQETQYF.

This clonotype has more than one count but fewer than ten. The chain combines TRBV15 with TRBJ2-1; 8 bases map to TRBD2. This CDR3 has 17 amino acids. The germline V gene has CDR1 LNHNV and CDR2 YYDKDF (reference sequence). V lost 5 bases and J lost 5; bases outside the gene matches: 14. The CDR3 here is CATSRGRSGRVNNEQFF. Written as DNA, the CDR3 is TGTGCCACCAGCCGAGGGAGGAGCGGGAGAGTAAACAATGAGCAGTTCTTC.

The V gene is TRBV4-3, the J gene TRBJ2-5; no reliable D call. The V end lost 1 base, the J end lost 0 bases, and 3 bases lay between the germline ends. The CDR3 is 13 residues long. Germline CDR1 and CDR2: LGHNA and YSLEER. CDR3 sequence reads: CASSQAYQETQYF. The CDR3 bases are TGCGCCAGCAGCCAAGCGTACCAAGAGACCCAGTACTTC.

This clonotype appeared many times. This rearrangement joins TRBV5-1 to TRBJ2-5; D might be TRBD2 (6 bases). Trimming cost V 4 bases and J 0 bases, with 16 bases left between them. The CDR3 is made up of 16 amino acids. Germline lookup yields CDR1 SGHRS and CDR2 YFSETQ. The CDR3 DNA sequence: TGCGCCAGCAGCCCACCATACCCTAGCGACCAAGAGACCCAGTACTTC. Translated: CASSPPYPSDQETQYF.

This clonotype has more than one count but fewer than ten. The gene calls are TRBV18 and TRBJ1-2; 9 bases match TRBD1. Germline CDR1 KGHSH, CDR2 LQKENI. CDR3 length: 15 amino acids. V shed 4 bases, J shed 2 bases, and the junction held 5 bases outside the gene matches. The CDR3 reads CASSLTGQGNYGYTF. CDR3 nucleotides: TGTGCCAGCTCACTAACGGGACAGGGAAACTATGGCTACACCTTC.

This sequence joins TRBV20-1 and TRBJ2-7; a weak D match, TRBD2 (5 bases). This CDR3 has 11 amino acids. Deletions cut 6 bases from V and 3 bases from J, with 9 bases between. In germline, CDR1 is DFQATT, CDR2 SNEGSKA (reference sequence). The CDR3 bases are TGCAGTGCCCCTCGGGGCTACGAGCAGTACTTC. This translates into CSAPRGYEQYF.

This clonotype has a handful of counts. The chain is built from TRBV19 and TRBJ1-1; D unclear. This CDR3 spans 16 amino acids. Trimming stripped 0 bases from V and 1 base from J, with 12 bases between. The germline V gene has CDR1 LNHDA and CDR2 SQIVND (reference sequence). CDR3 amino acids: CASSIDAVGRNTEAFF. The DNA for the CDR3 is TGTGCCAGTAGTATAGATGCGGTCGGTAGGAACACTGAAGCTTTCTTT.

The CDR3 region has the DNA TGTGCCAGCAGTTTACCGTACGGGAGACTCTCCTACAATGAGCAGTTCTTC. As protein: CASSLPYGRLSYNEQFF. The chain uses TRBV27 and TRBJ2-1, with D maybe TRBD2 (6 bases). This CDR3 region has 17 residues. Trimming pared 2 bases from V and 0 bases from J, leaving 14 bases between. Germline CDR1 reads MNHEY; CDR2 reads SMNVEV (reference sequence).

J is TRBJ1-1 and V is TRBV11-1; 8 bases map to TRBD1. Germline-derived CDR1 and CDR2 are SGHAT and FQDESV (reference sequence). Trimming took 0 bases from V and 3 from J; bases not matched to a gene: 3. There are 15 residues in the CDR3. In DNA, the CDR3 is TGTGCCAGCAGCTTAGCCGGGGGACAGGACACTGAAGCTTTCTTT. It is translated as CASSLAGGQDTEAFF.

This clonotype was found a few times. The V gene is TRBV11-2, the J gene TRBJ2-7, with TRBD1 matching over 7 bases. Looked up from germline, CDR1 is SGHAT and CDR2 is FQNNGV. The CDR3 has 14 amino acids. Losses at the gene ends were 1 base for V and 8 bases for J; bases not matched to a gene: 8. The CDR3 coding sequence is TGTGCCAGCAGCTTAGGCTTACAGGGGATACAGCAGTACTTC. This translates into CASSLGLQGIQQYF. The entire variable domain, with the rest obtained from reference TRBV11-2 and TRBJ2-7, is as follows: EAGVAQSPRYKIIEKRQSVAFWCNPISGHATLYWYQQILGQGPKLLIQFQNNGVVDDSQLPKDRFSAERLKGVDSTLKIQPAKLEDSAVYLCASSLGLQGIQQYFGPGTRLTVT.

This clonotype showed up just a few times. The V and J genes are TRBV20-1 and TRBJ2-3, with D possibly being TRBD1 or TRBD2 (6 bases each). Trimming removed 2 bases at V and 2 bases at J, with 20 bases between. Germline CDR1 DFQATT, CDR2 SNEGSKA (reference sequence). This CDR3 comprises 17 residues. CDR3 nucleotides: TGCAGTGCTAGACCCATTCAAGGGGGGACAACCACAGATACGCAGTATTTT. It codes for CSARPIQGGTTTDTQYF.

This chain links TRBV4-1 with TRBJ1-1; possibly TRBD1 for D (5 bases). This CDR3 comprises 16 residues. Looked up from germline, CDR1 is MGHRA and CDR2 is YSYEKL. V was pared by 3 bases and J by 0 bases, with 14 bases between. The CDR3 protein is CASSQENYRLNTEAFF. The CDR3 DNA sequence: TGCGCCAGCAGCCAGGAGAATTACAGGTTGAACACTGAAGCTTTCTTT.

This clonotype showed up just a few times. DNA of the CDR3: TGTGCCAGCGCCGGGACTAGGACATACAATGAGCAGTTCTTC. Protein product: CASAGTRTYNEQFF. V usage is TRBV7-2 and J usage is TRBJ2-1; 8 bases map to TRBD2. V trimming: 8 bases; J trimming: 4 bases; junction bases outside the gene matches: 7. This CDR3 has 14 amino acids. The germline gives CDR1 SGHTA, CDR2 FQGNSA.

The gene calls are TRBV12-3 or TRBV12-4 and TRBJ2-7, with D possibly TRBD2 on 5 matching bases. V was pared by 7 bases and J by 6 bases, with 16 bases between. The CDR3 is 13 residues long. The CDR3 reads CASTRSSGFEQYF. For the CDR3, the DNA is TGTGCCAGCACCCGCAGCTCGGGGTTCGAGCAGTACTTC.

The chain joins TRBV20-1 to TRBJ1-1; unclear D gene. This CDR3 is 11 amino acids long. Germline CDR1 DFQATT, CDR2 SNEGSKA (reference sequence). Trimming removed 3 bases from V and 1 base from J, with 3 bases in between. CDR3 bases: TGCAGTGCTAGTTCGAACACTGAAGCTTTCTTT. This gives the protein CSASSNTEAFF.

Comments on this clonotype: Its ends do not fully match the called genes, so a read error is possible. This sequence joins TRBV10-3 and TRBJ2-2; tentatively, D is TRBD1 or TRBD2 (5 bases each). CDR1 and CDR2 (germline): ENHRY, SYGVKD. This CDR3 spans 15 amino acids. CDR3 in DNA: TGTGCCATCAGTGAGAGGCAGGGTAACACCGGGGAGATGTTTTTT. This codes for CAISERQGNTGEMFF.

The chain employs TRBV12-3 or TRBV12-4 and TRBJ2-3, with 9 bases that match TRBD2. Trimming removed 4 bases from V and 6 bases from J; junction bases left unmatched: 5. This CDR3 contains 14 residues. Here the CDR3 DNA reads TGTGCCAGCAGTTATAGCGGGAGTTCGGATACGCAGTATTTT. It is translated as CASSYSGSSDTQYF.

This clonotype was counted only a few times. The chain uses TRBV9 and TRBJ2-3; D perhaps matches TRBD1 (5 bases). The CDR3 length is 15 residues. Germline CDR1 and CDR2: SGDLS and YYNGEE. Trimming removed 3 bases from V and 1 base from J, with 12 bases in between. The CDR3 loop reads CASSAREGGTDTQYF. In DNA, the CDR3 is TGTGCCAGCAGCGCCCGAGAAGGGGGCACAGATACGCAGTATTTT.

The rearrangement joins TRBV19 to TRBJ2-7, with a weak D call TRBD1 (6 bases). V was clipped by 10 bases and J by 6 bases, with 13 bases between them. This CDR3 region has 11 residues. Germline V gene lookup returns CDR1 LNHDA and CDR2 SQIVND (reference sequence). Here the CDR3 reads CATHQGSEQYF. As DNA, the CDR3 is TGTGCCACCCACCAGGGGAGCGAGCAGTACTTC.

The chain couples TRBV7-9 to TRBJ2-1; 7 nucleotides line up with TRBD2. The V and J ends lost 5 bases and 10 bases, in that order; junction bases with no gene match: 17. Germline V lookup: CDR1 SEHNR, CDR2 FQNEAQ (reference sequence). This CDR3 has 16 residues. The CDR3 nucleotides read TGTGCCAGCAGCCCTTGGGAAGTGGGAGGGCCGGGAGAGCAGTTCTTC. Its protein is CASSPWEVGGPGEQFF. The variable domain in full, with the rest retrieved from reference TRBV7-9 and TRBJ2-1, is DTGVSQNPRHKITKRGQNVTFRCDPISEHNRLYWYRQTLGQGPEFLTYFQNEAQLEKSRLLSDRFSAERPKGSFSTLEIQRTEQGDSAMYLCASSPWEVGGPGEQFFGPGTRLTVL.

The chain carries TRBV10-2 and TRBJ2-1; 9 nucleotides line up with TRBD2. The CDR3 extends over 15 amino acids. V was pared by 7 bases and J by 1 base, with 5 bases of the junction left unmatched. Germline loops: CDR1 WSHSY, CDR2 SAAADI. CDR3 amino acids: CASTPSGRSYNEQFF. For the CDR3, the DNA is TGCGCCAGCACCCCCAGCGGGAGGTCCTACAATGAGCAGTTCTTC.

This clonotype was detected a few times. The V and J genes are TRBV12-3 or TRBV12-4 and TRBJ1-5; D call uncertain. V was shortened by 3 bases and J by 3 bases, with 9 bases between the two germline ends. There are 14 residues in the CDR3. The CDR3 nucleotides are TGTGCCAGCAGTTTCGGGCACATCAATCAGCCCCAGCATTTT. This translates into CASSFGHINQPQHF.

This clonotype was detected a few times. CDR3 bases: TGTGCCAGCAGCTCCGCGCACAGGAACGGGTATGGCTACACCTTC. The encoded protein is CASSSAHRNGYGYTF. V and J are TRBV7-9 and TRBJ1-2; perhaps TRBD1 as D (5 bases). V was cut by 4 bases and J by 5 bases, with 17 bases left in between. The CDR3 has 15 residues. Germline CDR1 and CDR2: SEHNR and FQNEAQ (reference sequence).

This clonotype occurred a few times. This chain joins TRBV25-1 and TRBJ1-3; possibly TRBD1 for D (5 bases). Germline assignment: CDR1 MGHDK and CDR2 SYGVNS. The CDR3 is 14 amino acids. With 6 bases removed from V and 2 bases from J, the gap between germline ends came to 11 bases. CDR3 sequence reads: CASRSREAGNTIYF. CDR3 sequence (DNA): TGTGCCAGCAGGTCCAGGGAGGCTGGAAACACCATATATTTT. Full variable domain (missing parts from reference TRBV25-1 and TRBJ1-3): EADIYQTPRYLVIGTGKKITLECSQTMGHDKMYWYQQDPGMELHLIHYSYGVNSTEKGDLSSESTVSRIRTEHFPLTLESARPSHTSQYLCASRSREAGNTIYFGEGSWLTVV.

As for this clonotype: Germline is not matched at one junction end, which may reflect a read error. This rearrangement joins TRBV7-7 to TRBJ2-1; D is undetermined. CDR1 is SSHAT, CDR2 FNYEAQ, per germline (reference sequence). CDR3 length equals 16 residues. CDR3 bases: TGTGCTAGCAGCTTAGGGCGGCTAGTAGTTGGCGATGAGCAGTTCTTC. Residues: CASSLGRLVVGDEQFF.

Ten or more counts support this clonotype. This rearrangement joins TRBV29-1 to TRBJ2-7, with 7 bases fitting TRBD1. V trimming: 0 bases; J trimming: 3 bases; junction bases outside the gene matches: 8. The CDR3 contains 15 residues. Germline values: CDR1 SQVTM, CDR2 ANQGSEA. CDR3 coding DNA: TGCAGCGTTGAAGATAGGGCAGGGGGTTTCTACGAGCAGTACTTC. This codes for CSVEDRAGGFYEQYF.

This clonotype was counted many times. V and J are TRBV5-1 and TRBJ2-3; 8 bases align to TRBD2. The CDR3 is 14 amino acids. CDR1 SGHRS and CDR2 YFSETQ come from the germline V gene. J was trimmed by 6 bases and V by 1 base; bases with no gene match: 4. CDR3: CASSLTAGVDTQYF. CDR3 sequence (DNA): TGCGCCAGCAGCTTGACAGCGGGGGTTGATACGCAGTATTTT.

This clonotype turned up a few times. The chain carries TRBV7-3 and TRBJ2-3, with D unclear. This CDR3 comprises 13 residues. Germline CDR1 is SGHTA and CDR2 is FQGTGA. V dropped 4 bases and J dropped 5 bases, with 10 bases sitting between them. The CDR3 reads CASSYVVEDTQYF. Here the CDR3 DNA reads TGTGCCAGCAGCTACGTTGTTGAAGATACGCAGTATTTT.

Only a few counts were recorded for this clonotype. The V and J genes are TRBV11-2 and TRBJ2-7, with 8 bases matching TRBD1. Looked up from germline, CDR1 is SGHAT and CDR2 is FQNNGV. The V gene end was trimmed by 6 bases and the J gene end by 0 bases; junction bases not matched to a gene: 10. The CDR3 loop spans 16 amino acids. The CDR3: CASSPLTGAVSYEQYF. In DNA, the CDR3 is TGTGCCAGCAGTCCCCTGACAGGGGCAGTCTCCTACGAGCAGTACTTC.